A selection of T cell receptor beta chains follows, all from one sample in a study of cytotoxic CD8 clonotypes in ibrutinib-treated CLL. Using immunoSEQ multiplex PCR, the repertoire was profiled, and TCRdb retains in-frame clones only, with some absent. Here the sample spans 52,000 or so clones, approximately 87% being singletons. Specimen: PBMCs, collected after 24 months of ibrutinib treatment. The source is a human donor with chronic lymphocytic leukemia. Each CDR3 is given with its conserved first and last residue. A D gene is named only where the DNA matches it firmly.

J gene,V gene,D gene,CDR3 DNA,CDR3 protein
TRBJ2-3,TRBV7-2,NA,TGTGCCAGCAGCTTAGGCAGGGAGAATACGCAGTATTTT,CASSLGRENTQYF
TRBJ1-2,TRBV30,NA,TGTGCCTGGACCCCTAGCAGGATACTTTATGGCTACACCTTC,CAWTPSRILYGYTF
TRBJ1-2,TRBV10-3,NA,TGTGCCATCAGTGATGGGGGGGCGCGTAACTATGGCTACACCTTC,CAISDGGARNYGYTF
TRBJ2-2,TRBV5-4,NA,TGTGCCAGCAGGCCAGGTCGTAACACCGGGGAGCTGTTTTTT,CASRPGRNTGELFF
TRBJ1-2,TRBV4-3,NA,TGCGCCAGCAGCCAAGCCCATGGCTATGGCTACACCTTC,CASSQAHGYGYTF
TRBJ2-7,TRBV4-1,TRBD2,TGCGCCAGCAGCATCCTGGTCCCTAAGAGGGGGACTAGCTACGAGCAGTACTTC,CASSILVPKRGTSYEQYF
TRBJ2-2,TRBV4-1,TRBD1,TGCGCCAGCAGCCTACAGGGGACCGGGGAGCTGTTTTTT,CASSLQGTGELFF
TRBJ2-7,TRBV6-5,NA,TGTGCCAGCAGTTATGGGCAGGGCACCTACGAGCAGTACTTC,CASSYGQGTYEQYF
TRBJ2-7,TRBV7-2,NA,TGTGCCAGCAGCCCCGGGACCGCGACCTACGAGCAGTACTTC,CASSPGTATYEQYF
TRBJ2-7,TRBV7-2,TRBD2,TGTGCCAGCAGCTTAACTAGCGGAAGCTCCTACGAGCAGTACTTC,CASSLTSGSSYEQYF